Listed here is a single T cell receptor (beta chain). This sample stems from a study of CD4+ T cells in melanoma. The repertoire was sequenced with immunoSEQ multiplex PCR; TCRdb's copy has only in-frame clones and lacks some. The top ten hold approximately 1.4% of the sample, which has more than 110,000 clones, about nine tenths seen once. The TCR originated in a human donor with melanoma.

In DNA form, the CDR3 reads TGTGCCAGCAGCTTACGGGTTGACACTGAAGCTTTCTTT. It translates to CASSLRVDTEAFF. The V call is TRBV7-2, the J call TRBJ1-1; D not resolved. The germline V and J ends were trimmed by 2 bases and 3 bases, with 7 bases remaining between them. The germline CDR1 and CDR2 sequences are SGHTA and FQGNSA. The CDR3 covers 13 residues.